This T cell receptor (beta chain) came from a study of cytomegalovirus exposure and HLA in healthy donors. Study conclusions and caveats: There were 160 or so TCR beta chains listed as cytomegalovirus-associated.

The PCR ran on 60 Vbeta and 13 Jbeta primers. Sequencing used immunoSEQ multiplex PCR; TCRdb keeps in-frame clones, though not all of them. The sample includes approximately 160,000 clones, roughly 75% seen only once; the top ten take 1%. Trimming removed 4 bases from V and 4 bases from J; junction bases left unmatched: 6. The CDR3 is 14 amino acids. Per the germline V gene, CDR1 is SGHTA and CDR2 is FQGNSA. Concerning this clone: Its cognate antigen is unknown.

The specimen sequenced was PBMCs. The TCR originated in a woman aged 45 to 65 in good health and CMV-seropositive. The chain combines TRBV7-2 with TRBJ1-2, with TRBD1 matching over 7 bases. The CDR3 DNA sequence: TGTGCCAGCAGCTCGGGACAGCTTCCCTATGGCTACACCTTC. Translation gives CASSSGQLPYGYTF.